These 17 T cell receptor beta chains were sequenced from one sample in a study of tumor-infiltrating lymphocytes in primary liver carcinoma. Constant-region priming of around 500 ng total RNA yielded TCR beta cDNA. Three nested multiplex PCR rounds, a slightly modified ARM-PCR, produced the libraries for TCR beta. The first two PCR rounds used TRBV1-TRBV30 forward primers with a C-beta reverse primer, 9 to 11 cycles each. TCRdb used MiXCR to reprocess the multiplex PCR reads, holding one entry per CDR3 protein. In the table there are 150,000 to 200,000 distinct CDR3 sequences, approximately 86% of which are singletons. For each extraction, RNA and DNA were obtained together from about 20-30 mg of unsorted bulk tissue. Sample: tumor tissue from primary liver carcinoma. These receptor sequences come from a middle-aged man with primary liver carcinoma and hepatitis B virus infection.

This clonotype showed up just once. This chain links TRBV4-3 with TRBJ1-2; TRBD1 might be the D (5 bases). The CDR3 contains 14 residues. V was pared by 1 base and J by 4 bases, with 10 bases between. Germline-derived CDR1 and CDR2 are LGHNA and YSLEER. The CDR3 spells CASSQGQQVYGYTF. The CDR3 DNA follows: TGCGCCAGCAGCCAAGGACAGCAGGTCTATGGCTACACCTTC.

Concerning this clonotype: At one boundary the junction diverges from the germline segment, which might be a read error. The rearrangement uses TRBV4-2 and TRBJ2-1; perhaps TRBD2 as D (6 bases). Germline CDR1 reads LGHNA; CDR2 reads YNFKEQ. The CDR3 covers 16 residues. The CDR3 DNA sequence: TGTGCCAGCGGCCACGCCGGGGGAGAGGGGTACAATGAGCAGTTCTTC. Its translation is CASGHAGGEGYNEQFF.

Regarding this clonotype: Germline and junction disagree at one end, which may indicate a read error. CDR3 sequence: CASNPGPSGTDMQYF. CDR3 nucleotides: TGTGCCAGCAACCCAGGACCATCAGGAACAGATATGCAGTATTTT. The V and J genes are TRBV6-5 and TRBJ2-3; no reliable D call. Germline CDR1 MNHEY, CDR2 SVGAGI. The CDR3 has 15 amino acids.

The table lists this clonotype with a count of one. The CDR3 ends on some other residue instead of the conserved phenylalanine or tryptophan, so this is likely a read error. The V call is TRBV7-8, the J call TRBJ2-3; the match to TRBD2 covers 10 bases. Trimming removed 4 bases from V and 2 bases from J; junction bases left unmatched: 6. Looked up from germline, CDR1 is SGHVS and CDR2 is FQNEAQ. This CDR3 contains 16 residues. The CDR3 reads CASSYGLADNTDTQYS. The CDR3 DNA reads TGTGCCAGCAGCTACGGACTAGCGGACAACACAGATACGCAGTATTCT.

The chain couples TRBV28 to TRBJ2-7, with 8 bases matching TRBD2. CDR3 length: 14 amino acids. The junction had 10 bases not matched to a gene; V was cut back by 7 bases and J by 5 bases. The V gene's germline CDR1 is MDHEN and CDR2 SYDVKM. This chain's CDR3 is CASNLGLVHDEQYF. CDR3 coding DNA: TGTGCCAGCAATTTGGGACTAGTGCACGACGAGCAGTACTTC. The variable domain in full, with the rest retrieved from reference TRBV28 and TRBJ2-7, is DVKVTQSSRYLVKRTGEKVFLECVQDMDHENMFWYRQDPGLGLRLIYFSYDVKMKEKGDIPEGYSVSREKKERFSLILESASTNQTSMYLCASNLGLVHDEQYFGPGTRLTVT.

Regarding this clonotype: It may be a read error: a sequence one base away is much more abundant. The rearrangement joins TRBV7-9 to TRBJ2-5; D is ambiguous. The CDR3 runs 15 residues. Trimming took 5 bases from V and 4 from J, leaving 17 bases between them. CDR1 and CDR2 (germline): SEHNR, FQNEAQ (reference sequence). Here the CDR3 DNA reads TGTGCCAGCAGCCATGAGTCCACACTGCGAGAGACCCAGTACTTC. Amino acid sequence: CASSHESTLRETQYF.

For this clonotype: The junction and the germline gene differ at one end; a read error may be behind it. The chain has TRBV6-6 and TRBJ1-4; perhaps TRBD1 as D (5 bases). The CDR3 extends over 11 amino acids. Germline values: CDR1 MNHNY, CDR2 SVGAGI (reference sequence). The CDR3 loop is CVSSLGGKLSF. The CDR3 DNA reads as TGTGTCAGCAGTTTGGGGGGAAAACTGTCTTTT.

The chain joins TRBV7-3 to TRBJ2-7, with 9 bases identical to TRBD2. The CDR3 runs 15 residues. The ends lost 5 bases at V and 5 bases at J; junction bases unmatched: 10. Germline-derived CDR1 and CDR2 are SGHTA and FQGTGA. CDR3 region: CASSLSGGLPHEQYF. CDR3 DNA: TGTGCCAGCAGCCTAAGCGGGGGGCTCCCCCACGAGCAGTACTTC.

As regards this clonotype: One end of the junction varies from germline; a read error may be responsible. V gene TRBV6-6 combines with J gene TRBJ1-4; 12 bases fit TRBD1. The CDR3 is 16 residues long. Germline V gene sequence: CDR1 MNHNY, CDR2 SVGAGI (reference sequence). The CDR3 sequence: CASSNRDRGRGEKVFF. In DNA, the CDR3 is TGCGCCAGCAGCAACCGGGACAGGGGGCGAGGTGAAAAAGTGTTTTTT.

There are many counts of this clonotype. The chain joins TRBV4-3 to TRBJ1-5; a weak D match, TRBD1 (5 bases). V gave up 0 bases and J gave up 9 bases, with 15 bases separating them. This CDR3 has 15 residues. The germline V gene encodes CDR1 LGHNA and CDR2 YSLEER. This CDR3 reads CASSQDFPGDRPQHF. CDR3 bases: TGCGCCAGCAGCCAAGATTTCCCGGGCGACAGGCCCCAGCATTTT.

On this clonotype: A read error is likely, as this CDR3 ends without the conserved phenylalanine or tryptophan. The genes are TRBV11-2 and TRBJ2-3; 10 bases line up with TRBD2. From germline, CDR1 is SGHAT and CDR2 FQNNGV. J gave up 2 bases and V 9 bases, and 8 bases lay outside the gene matches. The CDR3 covers 15 residues. As DNA, the CDR3 is TGTGCCAGTAGATGGACTAGCGGAGACACAGATACGCAGTATCTT. Translating it yields CASRWTSGDTDTQYL.

Regarding this clonotype: With a much larger clone just one base away, this may be a read error. V gene TRBV28 combines with J gene TRBJ2-3; 16 nucleotides line up with TRBD2. There are 18 residues in the CDR3. CDR1 MDHEN and CDR2 SYDVKM come from the germline V gene. The J segment lost 5 bases and the V segment lost 6 bases, leaving 11 bases of the junction unmatched. CDR3 sequence reads: CASSIPGTSGRAIDTQYF. In DNA form, the CDR3 reads TGTGCCAGCAGCATACCAGGGACTAGCGGGAGGGCCATAGATACGCAGTATTTT.

Concerning this clonotype itself: The missing conserved phenylalanine or tryptophan at the end of this CDR3 makes a read error likely. The gene calls are TRBV10-3 and TRBJ1-1; D is uncertain. Trimming shortened V by 4 bases and J by 3 bases, and 9 bases separated the two germline ends. This CDR3 spans 13 amino acids. Germline CDR1 ENHRY, CDR2 SYGVKD. CDR3 sequence reads: CAISVRTDTEAFY. DNA for the CDR3: TGTGCCATCAGTGTTAGAACGGACACTGAAGCTTTCTAT.

Regarding this clonotype: The conserved final phenylalanine or tryptophan is absent from the CDR3, which likely points to a read error. The chain uses TRBV12-3 or TRBV12-4 and TRBJ2-1; D uncertain. Trimming left V 2 bases short and J 4 bases short, with 6 bases between. The CDR3 is 13 residues long. In DNA, the CDR3 is TGTGCCAGCAGTTTAAGATCGTACAATGAGCAGTTCATC. Encoded protein: CASSLRSYNEQFI.

As regards this clonotype: Without the conserved terminal phenylalanine or tryptophan, this CDR3 likely stems from a read error. This chain uses TRBV29-1 with TRBJ2-2; D is unresolved. This CDR3 comprises 13 residues. The germline V gene encodes CDR1 SQVTM and CDR2 ANQGSEA. The CDR3 DNA reads as TGCAGTGTTGCTGCAGGCCCTGTGGGGGAGCTGTTTATT. It codes for CSVAAGPVGELFI.

At least ten counts were recorded for this clonotype. For the CDR3, the DNA is TGTGCCAGCAGTCCGACTAGCGGGAGATTAGATACGCAGTATTTT. Its translation is CASSPTSGRLDTQYF. The chain employs TRBV6-1 and TRBJ2-3, with 12 bases identical to TRBD2. With 5 bases clipped from V and 5 bases from J, the junction kept 5 bases outside the gene matches. This CDR3 region has 15 residues. Germline V gives CDR1 MNHNS, CDR2 SASEGT.

This clonotype appeared a few times. A much larger clone sits a single nucleotide away, making a read error possible. The V gene is TRBV5-1, the J gene TRBJ2-7, with D perhaps assigned TRBD1 or TRBD2 (5 bases each). Per germline, CDR1 SGHRS and CDR2 YFSETQ. The CDR3 has 14 amino acids. DNA for the CDR3: TGCGCCAACAGCTCGCGGGCAGGGTTCGACGAGCAGTACTTC. Protein product: CANSSRAGFDEQYF.